The rows below give T cell receptor beta chains drawn from one sample of a study of radiotherapy plus CTLA-4 blockade in lung cancer. This table comes from immunoSEQ multiplex PCR, and its TCRdb copy is limited to in-frame clones, with some not included. The sample holds about 73,000 clones, about nine tenths seen once. The specimen was peripheral blood, collected from a patient treated with radiotherapy plus ipilimumab. These receptors were obtained from a human donor with non-small cell lung cancer that progressed on radiotherapy plus ipilimumab. Each CDR3 is given with its conserved first and last residue. The order of the fields is V gene, J gene, D gene, clone size, CDR3 DNA, CDR3 protein. The D gene is left open where the match is weak. Rows may omit the clone size; those that give it use once, few, many or a size class.

>TRBV7-9|TRBJ2-5|TRBD1|NA
TGTGCCAGCACCACGGGACAGGGGGTAGGAGAGACCCAGTACTTC
CASTTGQGVGETQYF
>TRBV9|TRBJ2-1|TRBD2|NA
TGTGCCAGCAGCGTAGGCGCTAGCGGATACAATGAGCAGTTCTTC
CASSVGASGYNEQFF
>TRBV6-5|TRBJ2-7|TRBD1|NA
TGTGCCAGCAGTTACAATACAGGGGGCGACTTACACGAGCAGTACTTC
CASSYNTGGDLHEQYF
>TRBV13|TRBJ2-4|NA|NA
TGTGCCAGCAGCTTCCCGGCAGCGCCAGGCAAAAACATTCAGTACTTC
CASSFPAAPGKNIQYF
>TRBV15|TRBJ1-5|TRBD1|NA
TGTGCCACCAGCAGAGATCGGGGACAGGGGGCCAGCAATCAGCCCCAGCATTTT
CATSRDRGQGASNQPQHF
>TRBV9|TRBJ2-1|TRBD2|NA
TGTGCCAGCAGCGACAAGACTAGCGGGAGAACCAATGAGCAGTTCTTC
CASSDKTSGRTNEQFF
>TRBV5-4|TRBJ2-1|NA|NA
TGTGCCAGCAGCCCTCTAACGGGCGACAATGAGCAGTTCTTC
CASSPLTGDNEQFF
>TRBV28|TRBJ2-7|TRBD1|NA
TGTGCCGGCAGCCCTGGGGGACAGTCCTACGAGCAGTACTTC
CAGSPGGQSYEQYF
>TRBV10-1|TRBJ2-2|TRBD1|once
TGCGCCAGCAGTGACCTTGGACAGGGGGAGGGCACCGGGGAGCTGTTTTTT
CASSDLGQGEGTGELFF
>TRBV9|TRBJ2-5|TRBD2|once
TGTGCCAGCAGCGTAGCGGGCGGGAGGGCCCAGGAGACCCAGTACTTC
CASSVAGGRAQETQYF
>TRBV30|TRBJ2-5|TRBD2|NA
TGTGCCTGGAGTATGGGACTAGCGGGAGAGACCCAGTACTTC
CAWSMGLAGETQYF
>TRBV4-1|TRBJ2-2|NA|NA
TGCGCCAGCAGCCAAGGGACGGGACCCCTGAACACCGGGGAGCTGTTTTTT
CASSQGTGPLNTGELFF
>TRBV4-1|TRBJ1-5|TRBD1|NA
TGCGCCAGCAGCCATTGGGACAGGGGGCGCGAACAGCCCCAGCATTTT
CASSHWDRGREQPQHF
>TRBV28|TRBJ2-5|TRBD1|NA
TGTGCCAGCAGTTTATCTCAGGGGGCGGAGACCCAGTACTTC
CASSLSQGAETQYF
>TRBV11-2|TRBJ1-1|TRBD1|NA
TGTGCCAGCAGCCCCGGGTCCAGGGGGTCGAACACTGAAGCTTTCTTT
CASSPGSRGSNTEAFF
>TRBV5-1|TRBJ2-1|NA|once
TGCGCCAGCAGCGGGAGACAGGCTTACAATGAGCAGTTCTTC
CASSGRQAYNEQFF
>TRBV5-1|TRBJ1-1|NA|NA
TGCGCCAGCAGCTTTCATCAGGGAGGCACTGAAGCTTTCTTT
CASSFHQGGTEAFF
>TRBV5-1|TRBJ2-7|NA|NA
TGCGCCAGCAGCTTGGAACAGGGTGTCCACGAGCAGTACTTC
CASSLEQGVHEQYF
>TRBV7-6|TRBJ2-1|TRBD2|NA
TGTGCCAGCACCTTGGGTTCGGGAGGGCCCATCCACAATGAGCAGTTCTTC
CASTLGSGGPIHNEQFF
>TRBV9|TRBJ2-7|TRBD2|NA
TGTGCCAGCAGCGCGGCCCTAGCGGGAGCTTTCTACGAGCAGTACTTC
CASSAALAGAFYEQYF
>TRBV30|TRBJ2-5|NA|NA
TGTGCCTGGAGTGTACGGCAGGGAAACAGAGAGACCCAGTACTTC
CAWSVRQGNRETQYF
>TRBV9|TRBJ1-5|NA|many
TGTGCCAGCAGTGAGGGGGATCAGCCCCAGCATTTT
CASSEGDQPQHF
>TRBV19|TRBJ1-2|NA|NA
TGTGCCAGTAGTAGCCAAGGGGGTCTGAACTATGGCTACACCTTC
CASSSQGGLNYGYTF
>TRBV20-1|TRBJ1-2|NA|NA
TGCAGTTCTAGGGGAGGCCATGGCTACACCTTC
CSSRGGHGYTF
>TRBV5-1|TRBJ2-3|NA|NA
TGCGCCAGCTCGATTAACGGCCGGGGCACAGATACGCAGTATTTT
CASSINGRGTDTQYF
>TRBV6-5|TRBJ2-7|NA|NA
TGTGCCAGCGGAACAAGGGACGAGCAGTACTTC
CASGTRDEQYF
>TRBV19|TRBJ1-2|NA|few
TGTGCCAGTAGTCCCGACAGGCAACTTGGGGGCTACACCTTC
CASSPDRQLGGYTF